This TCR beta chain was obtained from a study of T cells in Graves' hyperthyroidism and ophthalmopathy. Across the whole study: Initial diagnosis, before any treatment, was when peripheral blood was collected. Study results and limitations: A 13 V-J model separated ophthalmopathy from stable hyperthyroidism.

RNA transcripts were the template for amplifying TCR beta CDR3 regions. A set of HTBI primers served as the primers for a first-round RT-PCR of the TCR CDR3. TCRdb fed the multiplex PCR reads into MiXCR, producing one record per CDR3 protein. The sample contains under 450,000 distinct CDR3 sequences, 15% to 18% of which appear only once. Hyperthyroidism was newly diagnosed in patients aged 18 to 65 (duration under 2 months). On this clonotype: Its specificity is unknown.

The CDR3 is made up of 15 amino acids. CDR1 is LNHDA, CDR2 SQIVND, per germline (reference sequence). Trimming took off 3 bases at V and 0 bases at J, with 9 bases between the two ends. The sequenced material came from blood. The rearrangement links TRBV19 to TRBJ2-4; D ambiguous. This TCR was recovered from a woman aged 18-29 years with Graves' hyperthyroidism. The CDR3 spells CASSILHLAKNIQYF. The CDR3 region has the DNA TGTGCCAGTAGTATTTTGCACTTAGCCAAAAACATTCAGTACTTC.